This TCR beta chain was obtained from a study of blood T cell repertoires in COVID-19. Overall study context: Acute and convalescent COVID-19 specimens originated in the United States, Italy and Spain. Sample material is recorded as cDNA or gDNA derived from T cells, B-cell-depleted T cells, or PBMCs.

Per the original methods: Reference gene primer amplification gave estimated nucleated cell counts. Method: immunoSEQ multiplex PCR; TCRdb's copy keeps in-frame clones and lacks some. For V, J and clone size, that table is used; D and trimming come from the DNA. The sample contains about 190,000 clones, roughly 89% of which appear only once. V was cut by 4 bases and J by 0 bases, with 9 bases left in between. Germline-derived CDR1 and CDR2 are MDHEN and SYDVKM. This CDR3 comprises 14 residues. This TCR derives from a man aged 45-65 years with acute or convalescent COVID-19. Sample: peripheral blood. The chain is built from TRBV28 and TRBJ1-1; D is perhaps TRBD1 (5 bases). CDR3 in DNA: TGTGCCAGCAGTTCGCGACAGCTGAACACTGAAGCTTTCTTT. It is translated as CASSSRQLNTEAFF.